This T cell receptor (beta chain) stems from a study of T cells after somatic rescue of genetic block. The CDR3 runs 14 residues. Germline V gene data show CDR1 as GTSNPN and CDR2 as SVGIG (reference sequence). J lost 4 bases, V lost 7 bases, and 10 bases had no gene match. The repertoire was sequenced with immunoSEQ multiplex PCR; TCRdb's copy has only in-frame clones and lacks some. The data hold approximately 110,000 clones, with 80% to 95% observed a single time. Material: peripheral blood mononuclear cells (PBMCs). This receptor was taken from a woman between 18 and 30 years old. This chain connects TRBV30 to TRBJ2-3, with 8 bases aligning to TRBD1. CDR3 residues: CASTTGGEADTQYF. The DNA for the CDR3 is TGTGCCTCGACAACAGGGGGTGAGGCAGATACGCAGTATTTT.